This T cell receptor beta chain originates from a study of radiotherapy plus CTLA-4 blockade in lung cancer. CDR1 and CDR2 from the germline V gene are MNHEY and SVGAGI. CDR3 size: 13 residues. Deletions cut 6 bases from V and 7 bases from J, with 13 bases between. Sequenced by immunoSEQ multiplex PCR; TCRdb stores in-frame clones only, minus some. The sample lists about 39,000 clones; just under 80% were seen once. The clonotype originates from a human donor with non-small cell lung cancer that progressed on radiotherapy plus ipilimumab. V is TRBV6-5 and J is TRBJ2-1, with D possibly TRBD2 on 6 matching bases. The material sequenced was peripheral blood, taken from a patient treated with radiotherapy plus ipilimumab. The CDR3 here is CASRGGIWNEQFF. The CDR3 bases are TGTGCCAGCAGGGGGGGTATCTGGAATGAGCAGTTCTTC.